These 7 T cell receptor beta chains came from one sample sequenced in a study of cytomegalovirus exposure and HLA in healthy donors. The PCR was carried out with 60 Vbeta primers and 13 Jbeta primers. Repertoires were generated with immunoSEQ multiplex PCR, while TCRdb's copy carries only in-frame clones and drops some. The repertoire holds 150,000 to 200,000 clones, under 90% seen once, with 4.8% in the top ten. Material for sequencing was PBMCs. The receptors were sampled from a man younger than 35 in good health and CMV-seronegative.

This chain uses TRBV2 with TRBJ2-1, with D tentatively TRBD1 (5 bases). V was cut by 3 bases and J by 5 bases, with 8 bases left in between. CDR1 is SNHLY, CDR2 FYNNEI, per germline. The CDR3 is 13 amino acids. The CDR3 region has the DNA TGTGCCAGCAGTGACAGGGTCCACAATGAGCAGTTCTTC. This translates into CASSDRVHNEQFF.

The chain carries TRBV10-3 and TRBJ2-3, with D tentatively TRBD2 (6 bases). Germline loops: CDR1 ENHRY, CDR2 SYGVKD. Trimming removed 6 bases from V and 4 bases from J, with 11 bases in between. The CDR3 totals 13 residues. CDR3 region: CAIRGGVPDTQYF. CDR3 in DNA: TGTGCCATCAGGGGGGGAGTTCCAGATACGCAGTATTTT.

The chain is built from TRBV7-2 and TRBJ2-7, with D possibly being TRBD2 (6 bases). This CDR3 spans 16 amino acids. CDR1 SGHTA and CDR2 FQGNSA come from the germline V gene. The V and J ends lost 2 bases and 5 bases respectively, with 19 bases between them. CDR3 sequence reads: CASSLRRGTLSNEQYF. Here the CDR3 DNA reads TGTGCCAGCAGCTTACGGCGCGGGACCCTTTCAAACGAGCAGTACTTC.

The chain combines TRBV6-4 with TRBJ2-1, with 11 bases matching TRBD2. CDR3 size: 16 residues. CDR1 is MRHNA, CDR2 SNTAGT, per germline. With 5 bases clipped from V and 7 bases from J, the junction kept 10 bases outside the gene matches. DNA of the CDR3: TGTGCCAGCAGTCTTACCGGGACTAGCGGTGATAATGAGCAGTTCTTC. It specifies CASSLTGTSGDNEQFF.

This sequence joins TRBV6-5 and TRBJ1-1, with 9 bases that match TRBD1. This CDR3 is built from 14 residues. J gave up 8 bases and V 6 bases, and 10 bases lay outside the gene matches. Germline lookup yields CDR1 MNHEY and CDR2 SVGAGI. CDR3 nucleotides: TGTGCCAGCAGGCCGGGACAGGGACATACAGAAGCTTTCTTT. It is translated as CASRPGQGHTEAFF.

The gene calls are TRBV14 and TRBJ2-7; tentative D call: TRBD2 (5 bases). V was trimmed by 8 bases and J by 3 bases, leaving 14 bases between them. CDR1 SGHDN and CDR2 FVKESK come from the germline V gene. The CDR3 runs 13 residues. The CDR3, as DNA: TGTGCCAGCCACCGGGAAATTTACTACGAGCAGTACTTC. As protein: CASHREIYYEQYF.

The chain links TRBV10-3 to TRBJ1-1, with D perhaps TRBD1 (5 bases). V was pared by 2 bases and J by 0 bases, with 7 bases between. The germline CDR1 and CDR2 sequences are ENHRY and SYGVKD. The CDR3 covers 14 residues. This CDR3 reads CAISETRVNTEAFF. For the CDR3, the DNA is TGTGCCATCAGTGAGACCAGGGTGAACACTGAAGCTTTCTTT.